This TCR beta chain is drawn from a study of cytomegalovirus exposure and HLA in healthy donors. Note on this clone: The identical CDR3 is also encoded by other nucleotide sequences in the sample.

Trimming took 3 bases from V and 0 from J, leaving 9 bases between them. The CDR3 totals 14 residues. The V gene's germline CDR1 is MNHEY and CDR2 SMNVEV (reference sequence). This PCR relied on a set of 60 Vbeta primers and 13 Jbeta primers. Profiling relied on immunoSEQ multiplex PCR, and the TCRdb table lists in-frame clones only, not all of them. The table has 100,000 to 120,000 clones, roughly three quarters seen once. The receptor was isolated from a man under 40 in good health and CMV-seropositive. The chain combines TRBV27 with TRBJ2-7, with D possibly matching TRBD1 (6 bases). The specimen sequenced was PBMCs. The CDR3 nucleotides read TGTGCCAGCAGTTTGCAGGGGAGCTCCTACGAGCAGTACTTC. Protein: CASSLQGSSYEQYF.